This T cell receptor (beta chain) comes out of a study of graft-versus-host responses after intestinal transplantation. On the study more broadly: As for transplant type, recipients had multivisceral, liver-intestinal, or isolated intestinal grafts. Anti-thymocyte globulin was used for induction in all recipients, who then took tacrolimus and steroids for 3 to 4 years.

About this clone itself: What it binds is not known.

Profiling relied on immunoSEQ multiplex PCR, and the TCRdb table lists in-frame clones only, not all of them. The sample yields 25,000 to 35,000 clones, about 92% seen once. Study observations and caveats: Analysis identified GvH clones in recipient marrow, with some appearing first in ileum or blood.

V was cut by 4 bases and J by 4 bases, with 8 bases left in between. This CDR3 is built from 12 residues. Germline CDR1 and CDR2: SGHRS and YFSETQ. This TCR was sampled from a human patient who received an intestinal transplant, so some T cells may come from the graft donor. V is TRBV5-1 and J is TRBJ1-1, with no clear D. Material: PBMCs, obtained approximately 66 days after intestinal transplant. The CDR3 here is CASSVSSTEAFF. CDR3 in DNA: TGCGCCAGCAGCGTTAGTAGCACTGAAGCTTTCTTT. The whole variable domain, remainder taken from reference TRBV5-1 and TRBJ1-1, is KAGVTQTPRYLIKTRGQQVTLSCSPISGHRSVSWYQQTPGQGLQFLFEYFSETQRNKGNFPGRFSGRQFSNSRSEMNVSTLELGDSALYLCASSVSSTEAFFGQGTRLTVV.